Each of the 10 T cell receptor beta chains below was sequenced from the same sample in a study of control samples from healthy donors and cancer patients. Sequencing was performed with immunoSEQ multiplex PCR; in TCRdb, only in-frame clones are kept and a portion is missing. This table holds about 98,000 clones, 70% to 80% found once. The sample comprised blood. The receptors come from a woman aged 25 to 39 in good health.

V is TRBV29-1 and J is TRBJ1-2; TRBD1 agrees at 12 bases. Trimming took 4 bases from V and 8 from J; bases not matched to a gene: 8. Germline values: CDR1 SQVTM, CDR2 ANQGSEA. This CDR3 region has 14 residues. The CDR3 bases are TGCAGCGTTGGTTTGGGACAGGGGGCGCGCGGCTACACCTTC. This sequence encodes CSVGLGQGARGYTF.

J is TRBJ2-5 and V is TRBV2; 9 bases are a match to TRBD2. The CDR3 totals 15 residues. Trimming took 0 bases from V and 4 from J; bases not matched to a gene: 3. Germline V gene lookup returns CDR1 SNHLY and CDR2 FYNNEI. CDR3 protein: CASSEAGSGGETQYF. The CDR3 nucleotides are TGTGCCAGCAGTGAAGCGGGTAGCGGGGGAGAGACCCAGTACTTC.

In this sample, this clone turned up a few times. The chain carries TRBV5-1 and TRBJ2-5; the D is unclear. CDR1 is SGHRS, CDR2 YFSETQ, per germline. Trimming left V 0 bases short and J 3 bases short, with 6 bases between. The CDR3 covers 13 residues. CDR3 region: CASSLGYEETQYF. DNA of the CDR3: TGCGCCAGCAGCTTGGGATATGAAGAGACCCAGTACTTC.

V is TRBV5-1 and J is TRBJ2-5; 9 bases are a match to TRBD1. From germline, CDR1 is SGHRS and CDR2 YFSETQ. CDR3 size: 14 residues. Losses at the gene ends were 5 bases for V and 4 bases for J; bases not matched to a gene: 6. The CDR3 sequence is CASRGGDRVETQYF. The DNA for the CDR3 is TGCGCCAGCAGAGGGGGGGACAGGGTAGAGACCCAGTACTTC.

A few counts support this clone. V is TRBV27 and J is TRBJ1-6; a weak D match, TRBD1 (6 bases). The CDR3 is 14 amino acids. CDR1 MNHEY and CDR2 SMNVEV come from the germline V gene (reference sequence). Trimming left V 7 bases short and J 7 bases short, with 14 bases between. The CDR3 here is CASTYRARNSPLHF. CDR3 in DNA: TGTGCCAGCACTTACAGGGCTCGAAATTCACCCCTCCACTTT.

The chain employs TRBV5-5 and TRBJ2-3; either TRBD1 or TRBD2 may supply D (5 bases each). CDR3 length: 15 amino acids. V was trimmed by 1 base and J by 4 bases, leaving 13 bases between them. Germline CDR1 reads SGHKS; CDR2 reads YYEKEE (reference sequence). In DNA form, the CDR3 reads TGTGCCAGCAGCTTGTTGGGACCCCAGGCAGATACGCAGTATTTT. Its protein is CASSLLGPQADTQYF.

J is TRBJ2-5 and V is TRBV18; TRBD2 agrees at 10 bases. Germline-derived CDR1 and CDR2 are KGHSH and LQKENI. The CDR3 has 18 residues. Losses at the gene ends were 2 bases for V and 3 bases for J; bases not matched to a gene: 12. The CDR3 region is CASSPLPGASGGEETQYF. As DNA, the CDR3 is TGTGCCAGCTCACCATTACCCGGGGCTAGCGGGGGAGAAGAGACCCAGTACTTC.

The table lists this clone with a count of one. DNA for the CDR3: TGTGCCAGCAGGGCCCTCCGCGATTCAAATGAGCAGTTCTTC. Translated, it gives CASRALRDSNEQFF. The chain combines TRBV6-6 with TRBJ2-1; D remains ambiguous. The CDR3 contains 14 residues. Germline V CDR1 and CDR2: MNHNY, SVGAGI (reference sequence). V lost 6 bases, J lost 7 bases, and 16 bases lay in between.

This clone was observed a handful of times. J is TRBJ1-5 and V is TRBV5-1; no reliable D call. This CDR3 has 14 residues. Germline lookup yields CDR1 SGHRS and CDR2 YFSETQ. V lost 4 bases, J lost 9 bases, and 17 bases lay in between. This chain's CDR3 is CASSPPVVPRPQHF. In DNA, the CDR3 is TGCGCCAGCAGCCCCCCAGTGGTGCCGAGGCCCCAGCATTTT.

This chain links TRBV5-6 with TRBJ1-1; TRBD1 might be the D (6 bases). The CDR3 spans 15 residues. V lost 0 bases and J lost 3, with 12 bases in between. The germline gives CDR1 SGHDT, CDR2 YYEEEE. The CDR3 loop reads CASSLVLRGDTEAFF. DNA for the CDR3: TGTGCCAGCAGCTTGGTTCTGAGGGGGGACACTGAAGCTTTCTTT.